The present TCR beta chain was sequenced within a study of cytomegalovirus exposure and HLA in healthy donors. The wider study: Most donors, roughly 82% of more than 300 genotyped, fell in the Caucasian-associated ancestry cluster. Study-level results: Associated with cytomegalovirus, according to the listing, were 150 to 200 TCR beta chains. Sequencing artifact likely explains a cluster of highly shared sequence variants.

Primers: 60 Vbeta forward and 13 Jbeta reverse. The repertoire was sequenced with immunoSEQ multiplex PCR; TCRdb's copy has only in-frame clones and lacks some. The table lists approximately 180,000 clones, 80% of them singletons, with approximately 6.7% in the top ten. Worth noting for this clone: What it binds is unknown. Compared with germline, one end of the junction differs, possibly owing to a read error.

The specimen was PBMCs. The receptor comes from a man aged 25-45 years in good health and CMV-seropositive.

The CDR3 protein is CSSSPSTAGGPPEQYF. Written as DNA, the CDR3 is TGTTCCAGCAGCCCATCCACAGCGGGAGGGCCGCCCGAGCAGTACTTC. V gene TRBV7-9 combines with J gene TRBJ2-7, with 10 positions matching TRBD2. CDR3 length: 16 amino acids. CDR1 SEHNR and CDR2 FQNEAQ come from the germline V gene (reference sequence).